The 19 T cell receptor beta chains in this list originate from one sample, sequenced in a study of monozygotic twins with inflammatory bowel disease. Using the 5' RACE reads, TCRdb records one entry per CDR3 protein without DNA. The ten top clones account for around 1.5%, within a sample of over 200,000 distinct CDR3 sequences. Sample: blood. These TCRs come from a human donor with ulcerative colitis or Crohn's disease, or a healthy co-twin of an affected twin (not recorded which).

The chain uses TRBV7-9 and TRBJ2-7; TCRdb's D call of TRBD2 is untestable without DNA. Germline V gene data show CDR1 as SEHNR and CDR2 as FQNEAQ (reference sequence). The CDR3 covers 12 residues. The CDR3 protein is CASSTRVGEQYF.

This chain joins TRBV6-2 or TRBV6-3 and TRBJ2-1; the D call of TRBD2 rests on TCRdb alone, since no DNA is present to check it. CDR1 is MNHEY, CDR2 SVGEGT, per germline. CDR3 length: 15 residues. Here the CDR3 reads CASSNHPRGAHEQFF.

The genes are TRBV5-1 and TRBJ2-2; TCRdb's D call, TRBD1, is unchecked because there is no DNA. The CDR3 is made up of 13 amino acids. The germline CDR1 and CDR2 sequences are SGHRS and YFSETQ. CDR3 protein: CASAVGAAGELFF.

The chain joins TRBV2 to TRBJ2-3. The CDR3 length is 13 residues. Germline V gives CDR1 SNHLY, CDR2 FYNNEI. The CDR3 sequence: CASRVSGTDTQYF.

The V and J genes are TRBV21-1 and TRBJ1-3; the D call from TCRdb, TRBD1, cannot be confirmed without DNA. TRBV21-1 is assigned pseudogene status. This CDR3 is built from 16 residues. CDR3 in amino acids: CASSKGGPGTGNTIYF.

The rearrangement uses TRBV5-4 and TRBJ2-5; TCRdb selects TRBD2, and the lack of DNA leaves this call unchecked. Germline loops: CDR1 SGHNT, CDR2 YYREEE (reference sequence). There are 15 residues in the CDR3. CDR3 protein: CASSLGDYDGQTQYF.

V gene TRBV18 combines with J gene TRBJ1-1; the D call of TRBD1 rests on TCRdb alone, since no DNA is present to check it. From germline, CDR1 is KGHSH and CDR2 LQKENI. This CDR3 contains 14 residues. CDR3 sequence: CASSATGTNTEAFF.

The chain links TRBV7-9 to TRBJ1-3; the TRBD1 assignment by TCRdb is unverifiable without DNA. The CDR3 is made up of 16 amino acids. Germline CDR1 reads SEHNR; CDR2 reads FQNEAQ (reference sequence). CDR3 sequence reads: CASSTGYRSSGNTIYF.

The gene calls are TRBV20-1 and TRBJ1-1. The CDR3 is made up of 13 amino acids. Germline V gene lookup returns CDR1 DFQATT and CDR2 SNEGSKA (reference sequence). CDR3 sequence: CSARFTTEGEAFF.

The gene calls are TRBV7-2 and TRBJ2-7; lacking DNA, the TRBD2 call made by TCRdb goes unchecked. The CDR3 totals 16 residues. The germline V gene has CDR1 SGHTA and CDR2 FQGNSA. The CDR3 loop reads CASSFTGTSGAYEQYF.

The chain has TRBV7-9 and TRBJ2-4. This CDR3 has 15 residues. Germline values: CDR1 SEHNR, CDR2 FQNEAQ (reference sequence). This CDR3 reads CASSFEGVGKNMQYF.

V gene TRBV5-1 combines with J gene TRBJ2-1; TCRdb's assignment of TRBD2 cannot be checked, as there is no DNA. CDR3 size: 17 residues. Germline V lookup: CDR1 SGHRS, CDR2 YFSETQ. The CDR3 reads CASSFLSLAGGGYEQFF.

The rearrangement joins TRBV5-1 to TRBJ1-1; TCRdb outputs TRBD1, but without DNA this stays unchecked. CDR1 is SGHRS, CDR2 YFSETQ, per germline. The CDR3 runs to 15 residues. CDR3 sequence: CASSLGDSTHTEAFF.

The chain carries TRBV12-3 or TRBV12-4 and TRBJ2-7. The CDR3 covers 14 residues. The CDR3 protein is CASSPEPASYEQYF.

The genes are TRBV10-3 and TRBJ2-3; the TRBD1 assignment by TCRdb is unverifiable without DNA. The germline CDR1 and CDR2 sequences are ENHRY and SYGVKD. The CDR3 extends over 16 amino acids. CDR3 region: CAISDMRQGSSDTQYF.

The CDR3 sequence is CASSPVWNPYEQYF. This chain uses TRBV18 with TRBJ2-7. Germline CDR1 KGHSH, CDR2 LQKENI. This CDR3 spans 14 amino acids.

The V gene is TRBV18, the J gene TRBJ1-6; the D call from TCRdb, TRBD1, cannot be confirmed without DNA. Germline V gene data show CDR1 as KGHSH and CDR2 as LQKENI. CDR3 length: 15 residues. CDR3 region: CASSPRQGQNSPLHF. The entire variable domain, with the rest obtained from reference TRBV18 and TRBJ1-6, is as follows: NAGVMQNPRHLVRRRGQEARLRCSPMKGHSHVYWYRQLPEEGLKFMVYLQKENIIDESGMPKERFSAEFPKEGPSILRIQQVVRGDSAAYFCASSPRQGQNSPLHFGNGTRLTVT.

The J gene is TRBJ1-2, the V gene TRBV18; the TCRdb call, TRBD1, lacks DNA for checking. There are 14 residues in the CDR3. Germline-derived CDR1 and CDR2 are KGHSH and LQKENI. The CDR3 spells CASSPSGTNYGYTF.

The chain combines TRBV20-1 with TRBJ1-2; TCRdb indicates TRBD1, and absent DNA this call remains unverified. Germline V gene sequence: CDR1 DFQATT, CDR2 SNEGSKA (reference sequence). The CDR3 length is 13 residues. The CDR3 protein is CSARTGQRYGYTF.